Listed here are 30 T cell receptor beta chains from one sample, sequenced in a study of CD4 and CD8 cells across lung adenocarcinoma regions. One entry per CDR3 protein results from TCRdb running MiXCR on the PCR reads. This sample has more than 25,000 distinct CDR3 sequences; 53% occur once, and the top ten carry around 44%. The sequencing input was CD8+ T cells from the center of a lung tumor. All receptors come from a male donor with lung adenocarcinoma. The CD4 and CD8 labels of this study may be unreliable.

The chain links TRBV10-3 to TRBJ2-5; unclear D gene. CDR3 length equals 14 residues. Trimming took 10 bases from V and 3 from J, leaving 18 bases between them. Germline V lookup: CDR1 ENHRY, CDR2 SYGVKD. In DNA form, the CDR3 reads TGTGCCACCCTCGATGGGTTAGCCAAAGAGACCCAGTACTTC. Its protein is CATLDGLAKETQYF.

Comments on this clonotype: The germline gene is not matched at one end of the junction; a read error may be the cause. This sequence joins TRBV6-1 and TRBJ2-4, with 10 positions matching TRBD2. The germline V gene has CDR1 MNHNS and CDR2 SASEGT. The CDR3 sequence is 16 residues long. The CDR3 DNA is TGTGCCAGCCGTGAAGCGGGGGGGGGAGCCAAAAACATGCAGTATTTC. Translated: CASREAGGGAKNMQYF.

In this sample, this clonotype is medium-sized (0.01 to 0.1%). The chain combines TRBV6-5 with TRBJ2-5; 13 bases agree with TRBD2. Germline loops: CDR1 MNHEY, CDR2 SVGAGI. V lost 10 bases to trimming and J lost 5 bases; unmatched junction nucleotides: 13. This CDR3 has 16 amino acids. CDR3 DNA sequence: TGTGCCACGACCCTCGGACTAGCGGGAGTTTCCGAGACCCAGTACTTC. This gives the protein CATTLGLAGVSETQYF.

The chain joins TRBV6-1 to TRBJ2-1; unclear D gene. The DNA end lines up better with TRBJ2-3; the J call may be wrong. The CDR3 loop spans 12 amino acids. Germline V CDR1 and CDR2: MNHNS, SASEGT. The CDR3 DNA reads as TGTGCCAGGGGTGACCTGGGAAATGAGCAGTATTTT. Its translation: CARGDLGNEQYF.

In its sample, this clonotype was seen a few times. The chain joins TRBV6-5 to TRBJ2-5; D ambiguous. The DNA matches TRBJ2-7 better at its end, which makes the J call doubtful. Germline V gene lookup returns CDR1 MNHEY and CDR2 SVGAGI. There are 12 residues in the CDR3. The CDR3 nucleotides read TGTGCCAGCAGTTACTCCGGGTCCGAGCAGTACTTC. This gives the protein CASSYSGSEQYF.

Notes on this clonotype: The junction shows a germline mismatch at one end, possibly a read error. This chain uses TRBV6-1 with TRBJ2-6, with no clear D. This CDR3 region has 16 residues. Per the germline V gene, CDR1 is MNHNS and CDR2 is SASEGT. The CDR3 protein is CASSEVRNPWANVLTF. As DNA, the CDR3 is TGTGCCAGCAGTGAAGTCAGAAACCCTTGGGCCAACGTGCTGACTTTC.

The rearrangement joins TRBV6-1 to TRBJ1-1, with 7 bases lining up with TRBD1. V lost 3 bases, J lost 5 bases, and 6 bases stayed unmatched. Germline lookup yields CDR1 MNHNS and CDR2 SASEGT. The CDR3 covers 14 residues. The CDR3 DNA follows: TGTGCCAGCAGTGAGTACAGGGGTGGAACTGAAGCTTTCTTT. Translated, it gives CASSEYRGGTEAFF.

This clonotype was recorded many times. J is TRBJ2-3 and V is TRBV9, with D perhaps given as TRBD1 or TRBD2 (5 bases each). V was clipped by 4 bases and J by 0 bases, with 12 bases between them. CDR3 length equals 15 residues. Looked up from germline, CDR1 is SGDLS and CDR2 is YYNGEE. CDR3 amino acids: CASSPIGGSTDTQYF. CDR3 DNA: TGTGCCAGCAGCCCTATTGGGGGTAGCACAGATACGCAGTATTTT.

V gene TRBV4-1 combines with J gene TRBJ2-1, with 7 nucleotides matching TRBD2. V was pared by 0 bases and J by 0 bases, with 11 bases of the junction left unmatched. The CDR3 contains 19 residues. Germline V CDR1 and CDR2: MGHRA, YSYEKL. The CDR3: CASSQEGLRAGSSYNEQFF. The CDR3 DNA reads TGCGCCAGCAGCCAAGAGGGCCTCCGAGCGGGGAGCTCCTACAATGAGCAGTTCTTC.

The rearrangement joins TRBV6-5 to TRBJ2-3; D gene unclear. This CDR3 contains 13 residues. Germline loops: CDR1 MNHEY, CDR2 SVGAGI. V was cut by 2 bases and J by 4 bases, with 7 bases left in between. CDR3 sequence reads: CASSYRAADTQYF. Here the CDR3 DNA reads TGTGCCAGCAGTTACCGTGCAGCAGATACGCAGTATTTT.

Many counts were recorded for this clonotype. The chain has TRBV6-5 and TRBJ2-1; no reliable D call. Between the trimmed V and J ends, which lost 5 bases and 8 bases, there was a span of 10 bases. This CDR3 is built from 12 residues. Germline CDR1 MNHEY, CDR2 SVGAGI. The CDR3, as DNA: TGTGCCAGCAGTCTAGACCACCATGAGCAGTTCTTC. Its translation: CASSLDHHEQFF.

CDR3 bases: TGCGCCAGCAGTGAGCCGTGTGGGCTACCCAAAGACACGCAGTATTTT. It encodes CASSEPCGLPKDTQYF. The rearrangement uses TRBV10-2 and TRBJ2-3; no definite D call. Looked up from germline, CDR1 is WSHSY and CDR2 is SAAADI. The CDR3 totals 16 residues. The V and J ends lost 2 bases and 9 bases respectively, with 21 bases between them.

This clonotype was observed at least ten times. This chain links TRBV10-3 with TRBJ2-3; TRBD2 matches 12 bases. The CDR3 is made up of 17 amino acids. Per the germline V gene, CDR1 is ENHRY and CDR2 is SYGVKD. J lost 2 bases, V lost 4 bases, and 7 bases had no gene match. The CDR3 sequence is CAISGRTSGILTDTQYF. In DNA, the CDR3 is TGTGCCATCAGTGGGCGGACTAGCGGGATTCTCACAGATACGCAGTATTTT.

The chain links TRBV6-1 to TRBJ2-1, with D hard to call. The closer fit of TRBJ2-5 to the DNA end suggests the J call may be wrong. The CDR3 consists of 17 residues. Germline V gene data show CDR1 as MNHNS and CDR2 as SASEGT. In DNA form, the CDR3 reads TGTGCCAGCAGTGAATACGGGTTGTCCTCGCGTGGAGAGACCCAGTACTTC. It translates to CASSEYGLSSRGETQYF.

This clonotype was counted at least ten times. The rearrangement joins TRBV6-5 to TRBJ2-1; the match to TRBD2 covers 10 bases. The DNA end lines up better with TRBJ2-5; the J call may be wrong. Germline assignment: CDR1 MNHEY and CDR2 SVGAGI. CDR3 size: 18 residues. The CDR3 spells CASSYSALAGSGGETQYF. The CDR3 DNA is TGTGCCAGCAGTTACTCGGCACTAGCGGGGTCTGGAGGGGAGACCCAGTACTTC.

Turning to this clonotype: Relative to the germline gene, one junction end is altered; a read error may explain this. The chain employs TRBV10-1 and TRBJ2-3, with D perhaps given as TRBD1 or TRBD2 (5 bases each). CDR1 WNHNN and CDR2 SYGVQD come from the germline V gene (reference sequence). This CDR3 spans 14 amino acids. CDR3 coding DNA: TGCGCGAGCAGTGAGGGACCACACCAAGATACGCAGTATTTT. Translation gives CASSEGPHQDTQYF.

This clonotype was picked up many times. The chain recombines TRBV27 with TRBJ2-4, with D maybe TRBD1 (5 bases). CDR3 size: 16 residues. The ends were cut back, 6 bases at V and 0 bases at J, with 15 bases in the middle. Germline V gene sequence: CDR1 MNHEY, CDR2 SMNVEV (reference sequence). This CDR3 reads CASSARTSLAKNIQYF. CDR3 nucleotide sequence: TGTGCCAGCAGCGCTCGGACATCCTTAGCCAAAAACATTCAGTACTTC.

The J gene is TRBJ2-1, the V gene TRBV11-3; D perhaps matches TRBD2 (6 bases). Germline V lookup: CDR1 SGHNT, CDR2 YENEEA. The V and J ends lost 1 base and 2 bases respectively, with 15 bases between them. This CDR3 comprises 17 residues. DNA of the CDR3: TGTGCCAGCAGCTTAGGGTCGCGGGCTAGCGCCTACAATGAGCAGTTCTTC. Translating gives CASSLGSRASAYNEQFF.

This clonotype was seen a handful of times. The chain employs TRBV6-1 and TRBJ1-2, with 7 bases that match TRBD1. This CDR3 spans 14 amino acids. Germline CDR1 is MNHNS and CDR2 is SASEGT. Trimming removed 6 bases from V and 4 bases from J; junction bases left unmatched: 8. The CDR3 sequence: CASRTDRDPYGYTF. Here the CDR3 DNA reads TGTGCCAGCAGAACCGACAGGGACCCCTATGGCTACACCTTC.

The genes are TRBV6-1 and TRBJ2-3; D may match TRBD1 or TRBD2 (6 bases each). The better agreement between TRBJ2-5 and the DNA end casts doubt on the J call. The germline V gene encodes CDR1 MNHNS and CDR2 SASEGT. The CDR3 has 16 residues. The CDR3 here is CASAGPGGGDEDTQYF. In nucleotides, the CDR3 is TGTGCCAGCGCGGGGCCCGGGGGCGGGGACGAGGATACCCAGTACTTC.

The J gene is TRBJ2-7, the V gene TRBV11-2, with 11 bases aligning to TRBD2. V gave up 5 bases and J gave up 2 bases; unmatched junction bases: 5. The CDR3 spans 15 residues. Germline CDR1 is SGHAT and CDR2 is FQNNGV. DNA of the CDR3: TGTGCCAGCAGCCTCGGACTAGCGGGCGCCTACGAGCAGTACTTC. Amino acid sequence: CASSLGLAGAYEQYF.

The chain links TRBV6-1 to TRBJ1-6; D gene ambiguous. The V and J ends lost 6 bases and 3 bases respectively, with 12 bases between them. CDR1 is MNHNS, CDR2 SASEGT, per germline. The CDR3 totals 15 residues. The CDR3 DNA reads as TGTGCCAGCAGAAGTTTGGGCCTCTATAATTCACCCCTCCACTTT. This encodes CASRSLGLYNSPLHF.

This clonotype was counted a few times. The V and J genes are TRBV20-1 and TRBJ2-3, with 8 bases matching TRBD2. Germline CDR1 is DFQATT and CDR2 is SNEGSKA (reference sequence). The J segment lost 5 bases and the V segment lost 3 bases, leaving 10 bases of the junction unmatched. The length of the CDR3 is 15 residues. The CDR3 DNA is TGCAGTGCTAGGACCCCGGGAGGGGCGGGAGATACGCAGTATTTT. This sequence encodes CSARTPGGAGDTQYF.

Regarding this clonotype: An end of the junction differs from the germline gene, which may be a read error. The V call is TRBV10-1, the J call TRBJ2-3; TRBD2 matches 8 bases. This CDR3 has 18 amino acids. Germline-derived CDR1 and CDR2 are WNHNN and SYGVQD (reference sequence). The chain's CDR3 is CASSRTGRGGRSKDTQYF. The CDR3 DNA reads as TGCGCCAGCAGTAGGACGGGGCGCGGGGGGCGTAGCAAAGATACCCAGTATTTT.

This clonotype occurred many times. The CDR3 nucleotides read TGTGCCAGCAGGAAGACAGGATCCACTGAAGCTTTCTTT. Its translation: CASRKTGSTEAFF. V and J are TRBV28 and TRBJ1-1; possibly TRBD1 for D (6 bases). The CDR3 has 13 residues. V was trimmed by 6 bases and J by 4 bases, leaving 12 bases between them. Germline-derived CDR1 and CDR2 are MDHEN and SYDVKM.

Written as DNA, the CDR3 is TGTGCCAGCAGTGAACCGGAGGGAGTGGGCAGAGATACGCAGTTCTTC. Translation gives CASSEPEGVGRDTQFF. The J gene is TRBJ2-1, the V gene TRBV6-1; D is possibly TRBD2 (6 bases). CDR1 is MNHNS and CDR2 is SASEGT in the germline V gene. The CDR3 runs to 16 residues. V shed 2 bases and J shed 12 bases, with 23 bases lying between them.

This chain links TRBV7-3 with TRBJ1-1, with D perhaps TRBD1 (5 bases). CDR1 is SGHTA, CDR2 FQGTGA, per germline. The CDR3 covers 13 residues. The V end was cut by 5 bases, the J end by 3 bases, with 10 bases between. Here the CDR3 DNA reads TGTGCCAGCAGCCCCAGGGTTGACACTGAAGCTTTCTTT. Encoded protein: CASSPRVDTEAFF.

The chain combines TRBV6-1 with TRBJ2-1; D is possibly TRBD1 or TRBD2 (5 bases each). The CDR3 totals 16 residues. Trimming took off 1 base at V and 2 bases at J, with 12 bases between the two ends. Germline assignment: CDR1 MNHNS and CDR2 SASEGT. CDR3 coding DNA: TGTGCCAGCAGTGAAGTTCAGCGGACAACCTACAATGAGCAGTTCTTC. It specifies CASSEVQRTTYNEQFF.

This sequence joins TRBV10-3 and TRBJ2-5; the D gene is possibly TRBD1 (8 bases). Per the germline V gene, CDR1 is ENHRY and CDR2 is SYGVKD. CDR3 length: 14 amino acids. The CDR3, as DNA: TGTGCGGTCGCAGGGGGCGGGAGTCCAGAGACCCAGTACTTC. This gives the protein CAVAGGGSPETQYF.

As concerns this clonotype: Germline is not matched at one junction end, which may reflect a read error. V and J are TRBV10-1 and TRBJ2-3; 7 positions agree with TRBD1. The germline CDR1 and CDR2 sequences are WNHNN and SYGVQD (reference sequence). The CDR3 loop spans 14 amino acids. DNA for the CDR3: TGCGGCGGCAGGGGGATGTGGGGCAAAGATATTCAGTATTTC. This translates into CGGRGMWGKDIQYF.